The text below deals with one T cell receptor beta chain. Its antigen is unknown. Nothing much larger sits one base from this clone, and base qualities are not available. The data are from a study of T cell responses to AZD1222 COVID-19 vaccine (dated by TCRdb to the early 2020s). Broadly, across the study: AZD1222 recipients whose second dose came at about 4 weeks and those whose second dose came at about 12 weeks were combined into one group, since spike-specific TCR depth and breadth did not differ between the two schedules. TCR sequencing covered more than 230 trial participants: 207 given two doses of AZD1222 and 26 given two doses of MenACWY control vaccine. Enrollment into the trials was organized by age into subgroups of 18-55, 56-69 and 70-plus years, and those subgroups contained approximately 150, 30 and 60 TCR-sequenced participants, respectively. Overall study outcomes, separate from this receptor: The vaccine-associated CD4 TCRs covered the entire spike protein, and the dominant responses fell in regions 160-218 and 743-854. In the small 56-69-year group, the increase in depth fell short of significance, most likely because of low power. Conclusions about previously exposed vaccinees are limited because only five to seven AZD1222 recipients were SARS-CoV-2 seropositive at baseline. Reportedly, close to half of the unique spike-specific TCRs recognized epitopes lying outside the regions that are mutated in the B.1.351 and B.1.1.7 variants. A significant rise in spike-specific TCR breadth and depth was observed after two AZD1222 doses relative to day 0 and relative to MenACWY recipients. Participants were mostly white British, with more females than males. The authors suggested clonal diversity may have been underestimated. Because no samples from the day 14 peak response were available, repertoires could be characterized only after the peak T cell response.

The time point label, read with the paper, signifies: baseline before first vaccination. The vaccinee samples were drawn from two UK trials, COV001 and COV002, one of which was a single-blind randomized controlled phase 2/3 trial testing AZD1222 (ChAdOx1 nCoV-19) in healthy adults. Trial participant PBMC samples were collected at day 0 and day 28 after the second dose for TCRbeta chain sequencing. The CDR3 regions of human TCRbeta chains were analyzed by immunosequencing. As for the authors' bioinformatics: Repertoire TCRs were checked for matches against a reference library of SARS-CoV-2-specific TCRs that had been generated using the MIRA antigen-specificity platform. Breadth meant the fraction of unique TCRs that were SARS-CoV-2-associated, whereas depth meant the fraction of total T cells that were SARS-CoV-2-associated. Each spike-specific TCR was assigned to its reactive spike region and to a CD4 or CD8 class using the MIRA data. Log10-transformed breadth and depth values were compared by one-way ANOVA with Sidak's multiple comparisons tests. TCRdb mirrors the immuneACCESS table, restricted to in-frame sequences. Some clones are absent from its copies; in checked studies, under half trace to an unresolved V gene, and the reason for the others is unknown. V and J calls and clone size are given by that table; D and trimming were obtained from the DNA. Within this sample are 120,000 to 150,000 clones, with about 89% of them counted one time only. The ten largest clones add up to 2.5% to 3% of the sample.

V is shortened by 0 bases, J by 3 bases, and the region joining them spans 18 bases. Based on the germline V gene, the CDR1 and CDR2 sequences are LGHNA and YSLEER. The CDR3 numbers 18 residues from cysteine through phenylalanine. Just CDR3 DNA is preserved here, 54 bases in frame from base 1. This material consisted of peripheral blood, taken on day 0 of AZD1222 vaccination. This receptor was obtained from an adult in good health. Rearrangement joined TRBV4-3 to TRBJ2-1; confidence is insufficient to name the D gene. This receptor has the CDR3 CASSQDSGDRYGYNEQFF. In nucleotides, the sequence is TGCGCCAGCAGCCAAGATAGTGGGGATAGGTATGGCTACAATGAGCAGTTCTTC.